The 29 T cell receptor beta chains in this list originate from one sample, sequenced in a study of cytomegalovirus exposure and HLA in healthy donors. Amplification used 60 Vbeta primers and 13 Jbeta primers. Clones were sequenced by immunoSEQ multiplex PCR, and TCRdb holds only the in-frame ones, with some missing. The sample consists of about 130,000 clones, under 85% of them appearing once. Sequences were obtained from PBMCs. These receptors came from a male donor in good health and CMV-seropositive.

The J gene is TRBJ2-7, the V gene TRBV9, with 7 bases fitting TRBD2. This CDR3 contains 16 residues. The J segment lost 6 bases and the V segment lost 4 bases, leaving 16 bases of the junction unmatched. Germline CDR1 SGDLS, CDR2 YYNGEE. The CDR3 loop is CASSPSGSGKISEQYF. In nucleotides, the CDR3 is TGTGCCAGCAGCCCCAGCGGCAGCGGGAAAATCAGCGAGCAGTACTTC. The full variable domain, completed using reference TRBV9 and TRBJ2-7, is DSGVTQTPKHLITATGQRVTLRCSPRSGDLSVYWYQQSLDQGLQFLIQYYNGEERAKGNILERFSAQQFPDLHSELNLSSLELGDSALYFCASSPSGSGKISEQYFGPGTRLTVT.

The rearrangement uses TRBV29-1 and TRBJ2-1, with TRBD1 matching over 11 bases. V was pared by 6 bases and J by 8 bases, with 9 bases of the junction left unmatched. This CDR3 has 14 amino acids. Germline V CDR1 and CDR2: SQVTM, ANQGSEA. This CDR3 is CSVRVEGQGDEQFF. In DNA, the CDR3 is TGCAGCGTCCGGGTTGAGGGACAGGGGGATGAGCAGTTCTTC.

The gene calls are TRBV28 and TRBJ2-2; 12 positions match TRBD2. The CDR3 runs 18 residues. Germline V lookup: CDR1 MDHEN, CDR2 SYDVKM. Trimming took 4 bases from V and 6 from J; bases not matched to a gene: 12. The CDR3 spells CASSSLLAGGPPAGELFF. The CDR3 region has the DNA TGTGCCAGCAGTTCACTCCTAGCGGGAGGGCCCCCCGCCGGGGAGCTGTTTTTT.

DNA for the CDR3: TGTGCCAGCAGTGCCCCGGGACAGGGGAGGAACACTGAAGCTTTCTTT. This encodes CASSAPGQGRNTEAFF. The chain joins TRBV28 to TRBJ1-1; the match to TRBD1 covers 10 bases. Germline assignment: CDR1 MDHEN and CDR2 SYDVKM. The CDR3 has 16 residues. J was trimmed by 1 base and V by 5 bases; bases with no gene match: 7. The full variable domain, its missing parts supplied by reference TRBV28 and TRBJ1-1, is DVKVTQSSRYLVKRTGEKVFLECVQDMDHENMFWYRQDPGLGLRLIYFSYDVKMKEKGDIPEGYSVSREKKERFSLILESASTNQTSMYLCASSAPGQGRNTEAFFGQGTRLTVV.

The gene calls are TRBV19 and TRBJ1-6; D is undetermined. V was trimmed by 4 bases and J by 5 bases, leaving 12 bases between them. The CDR3 is made up of 15 amino acids. Germline loops: CDR1 LNHDA, CDR2 SQIVND (reference sequence). This CDR3 reads CASSTTPGNNSPLHF. The CDR3 bases are TGTGCCAGTAGTACAACTCCCGGGAATAATTCACCCCTCCACTTT.

This chain links TRBV6-5 with TRBJ2-7; 7 bases are a match to TRBD2. CDR1 and CDR2 (germline): MNHEY, SVGAGI. Trimming took 2 bases from V and 6 from J; bases not matched to a gene: 10. The CDR3 has 15 amino acids. CDR3 DNA: TGTGCCAGCAGTTACGGGGGGGGGAGGGCCGGCGAGCAGTACTTC. This gives the protein CASSYGGGRAGEQYF.

The count of this clone is one. The V call is TRBV13, the J call TRBJ2-5; TRBD2 aligns across 10 bases. V lost 3 bases, J lost 8 bases, and 6 bases stayed unmatched. Germline lookup yields CDR1 PRHDT and CDR2 FYEKMQ (reference sequence). This CDR3 contains 14 residues. CDR3: CASSLSSGGGTQYF. As DNA, the CDR3 is TGTGCCAGCAGCTTGTCCAGCGGGGGGGGTACCCAGTACTTC.

The chain couples TRBV9 to TRBJ1-5, with 7 bases identical to TRBD1. This CDR3 region has 17 residues. The J segment lost 5 bases and the V segment lost 2 bases, leaving 13 bases of the junction unmatched. CDR1 is SGDLS and CDR2 is YYNGEE in the germline V gene. This chain's CDR3 is CASSVQNVGTDHQPQHF. The CDR3 DNA reads TGTGCCAGCAGCGTTCAAAACGTGGGGACAGACCATCAGCCCCAGCATTTT.

The sample holds one count of this clone. J is TRBJ1-2 and V is TRBV10-1; no definite D call. The germline CDR1 and CDR2 sequences are WNHNN and SYGVQD (reference sequence). The CDR3 spans 14 residues. V was shortened by 3 bases and J by 4 bases, with 12 bases between the two germline ends. CDR3 amino acids: CASSEVRLIYGYTF. CDR3 DNA: TGCGCCAGCAGTGAAGTCAGATTGATCTATGGCTACACCTTC.

The chain is built from TRBV27 and TRBJ1-2; TRBD1 matches 8 bases. The CDR3 length is 13 residues. The trim removed 6 bases at V and 5 bases at J, leaving 5 bases unmatched. CDR1 is MNHEY and CDR2 is SMNVEV in the germline V gene (reference sequence). The CDR3 region has the DNA TGTGCCAGCAGCAATGACAGGGGATATGGCTACACCTTC. Translation: CASSNDRGYGYTF.

V usage is TRBV28 and J usage is TRBJ2-1; 13 nucleotides line up with TRBD2. Germline V CDR1 and CDR2: MDHEN, SYDVKM. This CDR3 spans 17 amino acids. Germline trimming cut 5 bases from V and 6 bases from J; bases unmatched to any gene: 10. CDR3 protein: CASSPGTSGNRFNEQFF. For the CDR3, the DNA is TGTGCCAGCAGTCCGGGGACTAGCGGGAACAGATTCAATGAGCAGTTCTTC.

The chain is built from TRBV27 and TRBJ1-6; 7 bases fit TRBD1. Germline CDR1 and CDR2: MNHEY and SMNVEV (reference sequence). J gave up 0 bases and V 1 base, and 9 bases lay outside the gene matches. The CDR3 has 19 residues. CDR3 DNA sequence: TGTGCCAGCAGTTTATTAGGAGGCAGGGGGAGCTCCTATAATTCACCCCTCCACTTT. It translates to CASSLLGGRGSSYNSPLHF.

The chain links TRBV6-5 to TRBJ1-3; the D is unclear. Germline assignment: CDR1 MNHEY and CDR2 SVGAGI. V was shortened by 6 bases and J by 0 bases, with 12 bases between the two germline ends. CDR3 size: 15 residues. The CDR3: CASSRLASSGNTIYF. CDR3 nucleotides: TGTGCCAGCAGCCGTCTGGCCAGCTCTGGAAACACCATATATTTT.

The rearrangement links TRBV28 to TRBJ2-7; unclear D gene. This CDR3 is built from 15 residues. Germline V gene sequence: CDR1 MDHEN, CDR2 SYDVKM. V was shortened by 3 bases and J by 4 bases, with 16 bases between the two germline ends. The CDR3 loop reads CASSFGPTLGYEQYF. The CDR3 DNA follows: TGTGCCAGCAGTTTTGGTCCTACCCTCGGGTACGAGCAGTACTTC. Full variable domain (remainder filled in from reference TRBV28 and TRBJ2-7): DVKVTQSSRYLVKRTGEKVFLECVQDMDHENMFWYRQDPGLGLRLIYFSYDVKMKEKGDIPEGYSVSREKKERFSLILESASTNQTSMYLCASSFGPTLGYEQYFGPGTRLTVT.

The V call is TRBV27, the J call TRBJ2-5; the match to TRBD2 covers 11 bases. In germline, CDR1 is MNHEY, CDR2 SMNVEV (reference sequence). J lost 1 base, V lost 3 bases, and 4 bases had no gene match. CDR3 length: 16 amino acids. CDR3 coding DNA: TGTGCCAGCAGTTTCGGGACTAGCGGAACCCAAGAGACCCAGTACTTC. It encodes CASSFGTSGTQETQYF.

The chain has TRBV25-1 and TRBJ2-5; 9 bases line up with TRBD2. Germline lookup yields CDR1 MGHDK and CDR2 SYGVNS. The J segment lost 0 bases and the V segment lost 3 bases, leaving 2 bases of the junction unmatched. This CDR3 region has 15 residues. The CDR3 region is CASSEERGDQETQYF. The CDR3 DNA reads as TGTGCCAGCAGTGAGGAGCGGGGGGACCAAGAGACCCAGTACTTC. Using reference TRBV25-1 and TRBJ2-5 for the parts outside the CDR3, the full variable domain is EADIYQTPRYLVIGTGKKITLECSQTMGHDKMYWYQQDPGMELHLIHYSYGVNSTEKGDLSSESTVSRIRTEHFPLTLESARPSHTSQYLCASSEERGDQETQYFGPGTRLLVL.

This clone has a handful of counts. The chain uses TRBV5-1 and TRBJ1-1, with no clear D. The CDR3 covers 14 residues. The ends were cut back, 0 bases at V and 0 bases at J, with 6 bases in the middle. CDR1 is SGHRS and CDR2 is YFSETQ in the germline V gene. CDR3 sequence reads: CASSLGGMNTEAFF. CDR3 coding DNA: TGCGCCAGCAGCTTGGGCGGCATGAACACTGAAGCTTTCTTT.

The V gene is TRBV6-5, the J gene TRBJ1-2; a weak D match, TRBD1 (6 bases). Trimming removed 11 bases at V and 4 bases at J, with 14 bases between. The germline V gene has CDR1 MNHEY and CDR2 SVGAGI. The CDR3 loop spans 12 amino acids. In nucleotides, the CDR3 is TGTGCCTTCCAGACAGGAAGCTATGGCTACACCTTC. It translates to CAFQTGSYGYTF.

The chain carries TRBV7-6 and TRBJ1-4; D perhaps matches TRBD1 (5 bases). This CDR3 contains 15 residues. Per the germline V gene, CDR1 is SGHVS and CDR2 is FNYEAQ. V gave up 5 bases and J gave up 10 bases, with 20 bases separating them. This CDR3 is CASSPDSSLVRKLFF. The CDR3 DNA reads as TGTGCCAGCAGCCCTGACAGTAGCCTTGTGAGAAAACTGTTTTTT.

The gene calls are TRBV29-1 and TRBJ2-7, with D unresolved. The CDR3 has 12 residues. CDR1 SQVTM and CDR2 ANQGSEA come from the germline V gene. The germline V and J ends were trimmed by 7 bases and 2 bases, with 12 bases remaining between them. The CDR3 coding sequence is TGCAGCGGCCTCTCCGACACCTACGAGCAGTACTTC. Protein product: CSGLSDTYEQYF.

The V gene is TRBV28, the J gene TRBJ1-1; 7 bases line up with TRBD1. V shed 6 bases, J shed 6 bases, and the junction held 10 bases outside the gene matches. The CDR3 has 14 residues. From germline, CDR1 is MDHEN and CDR2 SYDVKM. The CDR3 region has the DNA TGTGCCAGCAGATCCCAGGGGGTGGGGGCTGAAGCTTTCTTT. Protein product: CASRSQGVGAEAFF.

The rearrangement links TRBV5-6 to TRBJ1-6; D is uncertain. CDR3 length: 16 residues. V lost 4 bases and J 7 bases, leaving 18 bases between the germline ends. CDR1 is SGHDT, CDR2 YYEEEE, per germline. The CDR3 coding sequence is TGTGCCAGCAGCCGGGAAGTCTTGCCGTCAAATTCACCCCTCCACTTT. Its protein is CASSREVLPSNSPLHF.

The gene calls are TRBV10-3 and TRBJ1-1; 9 bases map to TRBD1. V lost 4 bases to trimming and J lost 6 bases; unmatched junction nucleotides: 12. Looked up from germline, CDR1 is ENHRY and CDR2 is SYGVKD. The CDR3 covers 16 residues. In DNA, the CDR3 is TGTGCCATCAGTGGGGGTCGGAGGGGACAGGGCGCTGAAGCTTTCTTT. Amino acid sequence: CAISGGRRGQGAEAFF.

The chain is built from TRBV10-3 and TRBJ1-6, with 7 bases identical to TRBD1. Germline CDR1 and CDR2: ENHRY and SYGVKD. The CDR3 sequence is 13 residues long. J gave up 7 bases and V 8 bases, and 5 bases lay outside the gene matches. The CDR3 nucleotides are TGTGCCATCGGACAGGTAGTAAATTCACCCCTCCACTTT. As protein: CAIGQVVNSPLHF.

The J gene is TRBJ2-7, the V gene TRBV2; no clear D. The CDR3 has 13 residues. The germline V and J ends were trimmed by 4 bases and 6 bases, with 13 bases remaining between them. CDR1 is SNHLY and CDR2 is FYNNEI in the germline V gene. The CDR3 nucleotides are TGTGCCAGCAGTGTTCACCTCCGCGGCGAGCAGTACTTC. Translation gives CASSVHLRGEQYF.

The chain links TRBV5-4 to TRBJ2-3, with 7 bases that match TRBD1. The CDR3 has 15 amino acids. Germline CDR1 is SGHNT and CDR2 is YYREEE (reference sequence). V was pared by 2 bases and J by 2 bases, with 5 bases of the junction left unmatched. The DNA of the CDR3 is TGTGCCAGCAGCTTACGGGACAGACCCACAGATACGCAGTATTTT. Its translation: CASSLRDRPTDTQYF.

This sequence joins TRBV28 and TRBJ2-4; 7 bases line up with TRBD2. J was trimmed by 12 bases and V by 6 bases; bases with no gene match: 14. Germline values: CDR1 MDHEN, CDR2 SYDVKM. This CDR3 has 14 residues. CDR3 DNA sequence: TGTGCCAGCAGCTCGGGGGGATCCAATGGCAGTCAGTACTTC. It specifies CASSSGGSNGSQYF.

The chain links TRBV6-5 to TRBJ1-1, with D possibly being TRBD1 (5 bases). The length of the CDR3 is 14 residues. V was trimmed by 4 bases and J by 5 bases, leaving 14 bases between them. Germline CDR1 MNHEY, CDR2 SVGAGI. The CDR3 is CASSSLDPGTEAFF. The CDR3 region has the DNA TGTGCCAGCAGTTCCTTAGACCCAGGGACTGAAGCTTTCTTT.

This chain uses TRBV28 with TRBJ1-1; 8 bases agree with TRBD1. Germline CDR1 MDHEN, CDR2 SYDVKM. Germline trimming cut 3 bases from V and 5 bases from J; bases unmatched to any gene: 5. There are 14 residues in the CDR3. The CDR3 is CASSLDRVITEAFF. The CDR3 nucleotides read TGTGCCAGCAGTTTGGACAGGGTGATTACTGAAGCTTTCTTT. Full variable domain (rest looked up from reference TRBV28 and TRBJ1-1): DVKVTQSSRYLVKRTGEKVFLECVQDMDHENMFWYRQDPGLGLRLIYFSYDVKMKEKGDIPEGYSVSREKKERFSLILESASTNQTSMYLCASSLDRVITEAFFGQGTRLTVV.